This T cell receptor (beta chain) came from a study of neurological immune-mediated disorders (dated by TCRdb to between 2018 and 2021). A note on the overall study: Peripheral blood TCR-beta repertoires from HTLV-I-associated myelopathy (HAM/TSP) patients, multiple sclerosis patients and healthy controls were compared by UMI-based sequencing. Longitudinal HAM/TSP and healthy donors were sampled at 3 time-points each (3-40 month intervals). The cohort comprised 68 subjects: approximately 15 HAM/TSP patients, approximately 34 multiple sclerosis patients and around 20 healthy controls. The 90 to 110 TCR-beta libraries covered PBMC samples along with longitudinal samples, technical triplicates, and paired sorted CD4+ and CD8+ T-cell subsets. Study-wide conclusions, independent of this receptor: No identical CDR3 amino acid sequences were found to be shared among expanded clones across subjects, suggesting that TCR-beta repertoires were private in all groups. TCR clonal expansion was greatest in HAM/TSP patients and smallest in MS patients, who ranked below even healthy controls.

cDNA was synthesized by template-switch 5'RACE using a primer carrying a 10-nucleotide random unique molecular identifier by which each TCR transcript was tagged. Over 180 million TCR-beta sequences, covering 15-18 subjects, were produced in each sequencing run. The RNeasy kit was used for extraction of total RNA. The KAPA Real-time Library Amplification kit was used to amplify TCR-beta VDJ regions with primers targeting the TCR constant region and the 5'RACE anchor. A first PCR added sample indexes and Illumina adaptors, after which a second PCR increased the library yield. After purification with Ampure beads, the TCR product of roughly 650 bp was size-selected on a 2% E-gel SizeSelection system. Library quality was checked on a Bioanalyzer, concentration was measured with Qubit, and libraries were quantified with the Kapa Library Quantification kit before pooling. An Illumina HiSeq 2500 was used to sequence the libraries paired-end at 2 x 150 bp. To increase sequence diversity, 25-30% phiX was spiked into each library pool. Regarding the original processing steps: Quality-filtered reads were processed with the UMI-based MiGEC pipeline, which removed over 85% of raw TCR sequences during error correction. VDJ genes were aligned to IMGT germline references, and clonotypes were defined by unique CDR3 amino acid sequence plus V-J genes. Clonal expansion, Shannon diversity and CDR3 relatedness (CalcPairwiseDistances, ClusterSamples) were evaluated with VDJtools, and phylogenetic trees were built with CLCbio workbench. Expanded clones were defined as having at least 8 unique UMIs, based on coefficient-of-variation modelling across technical triplicates. TCRdb reworked the public reads: Q25 trimming with fastp, MiXCR clone assembly, productive beta chains retained. Every CDR3 protein is listed once, alongside the most common genes and DNA of its rows. For this entry, the V and J calls and clone size follow TCRdb and not the study's own pipeline. Across this sample there are roughly 45,000 distinct CDR3 sequences, with approximately 12% seen only once. The ten most abundant clones make up around 10% of the sample.

This clonotype was recorded many times. Its specific antigen is unknown. Base qualities are not recorded, but no much larger clone differs from it by a single base. Trimmed from V: 8 bases; trimmed from J: 5 bases; junction bases lacking a gene match: 5. Looking up the germline V gene yields CDR1 MNHNS and CDR2 SASEGT. The CDR3 sequence holds 12 residues, the cysteine and phenylalanine included. Just CDR3 DNA is preserved here, 36 bases in frame from base 1. Reading the label with the study, this specimen's time point is: longitudinal time-point 3. The healthy controls were volunteers from a blood bank in Maryland, USA. Unsorted PBMC libraries were generated from 2 million PBMCs stored in RNAlater at -80 °C until RNA extraction. Peripheral blood underwent Ficoll-Hypaque density gradient centrifugation to isolate PBMCs, which were then cryopreserved in liquid nitrogen.

Rearrangement joined TRBV6-1 to TRBJ2-5; TRBD2 aligns with 7 central bases. The sequenced sample consisted of PBMCs. The sequence was obtained from a man aged 25 to 40 in good health. The sequence in DNA is TGTGCCAGCCAAAGGCGGGAGGAGACCCAGTACTTC. The resulting protein is CASQRREETQYF.